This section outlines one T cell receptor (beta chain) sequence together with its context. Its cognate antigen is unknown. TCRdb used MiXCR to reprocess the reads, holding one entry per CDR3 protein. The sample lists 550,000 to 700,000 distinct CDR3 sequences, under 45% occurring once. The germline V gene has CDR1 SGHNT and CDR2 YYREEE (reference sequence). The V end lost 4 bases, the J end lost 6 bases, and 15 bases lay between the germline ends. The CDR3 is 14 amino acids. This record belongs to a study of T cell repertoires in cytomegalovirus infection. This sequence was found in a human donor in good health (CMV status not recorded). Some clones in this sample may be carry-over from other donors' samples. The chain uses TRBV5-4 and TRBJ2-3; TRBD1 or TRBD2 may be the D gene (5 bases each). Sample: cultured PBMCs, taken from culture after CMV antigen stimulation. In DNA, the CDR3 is TGTGCCAGCAGCCAGGGTAGCGTGGCGGATACGCAGTATTTT. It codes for CASSQGSVADTQYF.